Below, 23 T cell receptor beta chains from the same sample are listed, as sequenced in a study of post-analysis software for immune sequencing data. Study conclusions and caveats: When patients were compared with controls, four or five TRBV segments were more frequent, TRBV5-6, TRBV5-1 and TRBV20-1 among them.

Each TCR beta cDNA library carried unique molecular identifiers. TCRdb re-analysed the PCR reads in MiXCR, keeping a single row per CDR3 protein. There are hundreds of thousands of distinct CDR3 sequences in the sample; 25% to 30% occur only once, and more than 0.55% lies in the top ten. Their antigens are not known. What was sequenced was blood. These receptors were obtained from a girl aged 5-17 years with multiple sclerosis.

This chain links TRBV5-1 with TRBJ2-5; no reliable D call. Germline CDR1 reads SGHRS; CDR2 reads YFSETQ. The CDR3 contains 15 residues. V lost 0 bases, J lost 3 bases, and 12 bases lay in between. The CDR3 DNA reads TGCGCCAGCAGCTTGGCCTCAACACGAAAAGAGACCCAGTACTTC. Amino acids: CASSLASTRKETQYF.

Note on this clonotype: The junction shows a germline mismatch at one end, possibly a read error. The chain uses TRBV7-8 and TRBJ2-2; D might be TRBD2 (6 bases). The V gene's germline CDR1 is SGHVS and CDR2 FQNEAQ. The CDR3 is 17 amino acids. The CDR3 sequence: CASSLAMGTWGAGELFF. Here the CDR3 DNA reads TGTGCCAGCAGCCTAGCCATGGGGACCTGGGGGGCCGGGGAGCTGTTTTTT.

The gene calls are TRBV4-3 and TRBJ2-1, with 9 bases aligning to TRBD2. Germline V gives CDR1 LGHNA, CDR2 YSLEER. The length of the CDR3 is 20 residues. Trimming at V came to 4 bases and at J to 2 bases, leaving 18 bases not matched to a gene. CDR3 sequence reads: CASSRGIRSTSGYTYNEQFF. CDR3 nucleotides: TGCGCCAGCAGCCGAGGGATCAGGTCCACTAGCGGGTATACCTACAATGAGCAGTTCTTC.

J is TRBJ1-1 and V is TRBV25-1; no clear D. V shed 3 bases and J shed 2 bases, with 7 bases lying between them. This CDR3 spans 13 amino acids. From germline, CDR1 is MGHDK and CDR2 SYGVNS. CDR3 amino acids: CASSDRANTEAFF. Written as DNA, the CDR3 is TGTGCCAGCAGTGACCGGGCAAACACTGAAGCTTTCTTT.

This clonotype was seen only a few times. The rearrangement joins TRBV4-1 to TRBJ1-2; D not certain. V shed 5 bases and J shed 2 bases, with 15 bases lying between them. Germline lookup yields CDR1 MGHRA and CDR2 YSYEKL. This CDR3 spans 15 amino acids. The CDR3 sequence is CASSASLRENYGYTF. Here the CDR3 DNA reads TGCGCCAGCAGCGCGTCGCTACGGGAAAACTATGGCTACACCTTC.

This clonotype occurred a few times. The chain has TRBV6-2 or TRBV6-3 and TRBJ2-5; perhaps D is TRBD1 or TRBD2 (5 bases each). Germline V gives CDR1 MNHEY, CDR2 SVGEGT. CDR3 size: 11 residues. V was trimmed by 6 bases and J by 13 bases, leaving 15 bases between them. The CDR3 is CASSQGGTSYF. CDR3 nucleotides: TGTGCCAGCAGCCAAGGTGGGACCTCGTACTTC.

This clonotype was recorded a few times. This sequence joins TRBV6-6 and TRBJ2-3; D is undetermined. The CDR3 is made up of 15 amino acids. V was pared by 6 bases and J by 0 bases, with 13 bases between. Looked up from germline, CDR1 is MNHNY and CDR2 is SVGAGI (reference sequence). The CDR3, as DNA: TGTGCCAGCAGCTACGGCCCGGGTAGCACAGATACGCAGTATTTT. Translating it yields CASSYGPGSTDTQYF.

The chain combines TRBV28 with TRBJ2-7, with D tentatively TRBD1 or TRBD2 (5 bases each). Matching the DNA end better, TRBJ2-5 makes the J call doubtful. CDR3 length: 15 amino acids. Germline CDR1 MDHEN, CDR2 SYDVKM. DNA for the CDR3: TGTGCCAGCGGTCCTCGCCAGTCCTGGGGGGAGACCCAGTACTTC. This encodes CASGPRQSWGETQYF.

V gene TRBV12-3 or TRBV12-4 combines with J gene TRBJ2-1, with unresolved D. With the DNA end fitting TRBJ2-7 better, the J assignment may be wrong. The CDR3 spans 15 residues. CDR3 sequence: CASSFRAVSYNEQYF. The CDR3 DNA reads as TGTGCCAGCAGTTTCCGGGCAGTCTCCTACAATGAGCAGTACTTC.

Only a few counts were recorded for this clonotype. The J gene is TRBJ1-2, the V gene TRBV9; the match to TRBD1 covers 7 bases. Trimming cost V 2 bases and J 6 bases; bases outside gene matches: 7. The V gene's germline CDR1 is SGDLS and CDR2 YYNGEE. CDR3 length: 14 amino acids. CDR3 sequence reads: CASSVTGQMDGYTF. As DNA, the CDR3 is TGTGCCAGCAGCGTGACAGGGCAAATGGATGGCTACACCTTC.

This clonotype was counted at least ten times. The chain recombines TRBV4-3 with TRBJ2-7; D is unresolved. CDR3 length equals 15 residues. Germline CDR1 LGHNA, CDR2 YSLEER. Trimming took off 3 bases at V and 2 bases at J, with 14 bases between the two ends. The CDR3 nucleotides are TGCGCCAGCAGCCAGTCCTCGCGACTTACCTACGAGCAGTACTTC. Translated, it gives CASSQSSRLTYEQYF.

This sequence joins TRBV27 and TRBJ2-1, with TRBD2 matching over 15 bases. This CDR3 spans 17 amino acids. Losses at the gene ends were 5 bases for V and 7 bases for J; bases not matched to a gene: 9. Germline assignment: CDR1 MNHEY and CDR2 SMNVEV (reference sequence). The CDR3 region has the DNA TGTGCCAGCAGTCGCTGGACTAGCGGGAGGGGAGGGAATGAGCAGTTCTTC. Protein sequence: CASSRWTSGRGGNEQFF.

CDR3 nucleotides: TGTGCCAGCAGCTTCTTCCAGGGCAGCGGAAATTCCATGAACACTGAAGCTTTCTTT. Amino acids: CASSFFQGSGNSMNTEAFF. The V and J genes are TRBV5-6 and TRBJ1-1; TRBD1 is a possible D gene (5 bases). The CDR3 is made up of 19 amino acids. V shed 2 bases and J shed 0 bases, with 23 bases lying between them. Germline V CDR1 and CDR2: SGHDT, YYEEEE.

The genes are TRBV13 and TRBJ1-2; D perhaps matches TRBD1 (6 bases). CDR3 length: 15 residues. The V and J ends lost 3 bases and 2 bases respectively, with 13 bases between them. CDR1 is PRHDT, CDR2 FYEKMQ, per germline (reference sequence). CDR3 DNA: TGTGCCAGCAGCTTGGGAGACAGGCCGAACTATGGCTACACCTTC. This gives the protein CASSLGDRPNYGYTF.

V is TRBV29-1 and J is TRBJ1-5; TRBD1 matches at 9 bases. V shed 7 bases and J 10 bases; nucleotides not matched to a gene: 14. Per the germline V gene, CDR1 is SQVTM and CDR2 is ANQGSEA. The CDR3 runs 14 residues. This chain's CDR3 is CSDYGQGPRCPQHF. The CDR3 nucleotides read TGCAGCGATTACGGACAGGGGCCGCGTTGTCCCCAGCATTTT.

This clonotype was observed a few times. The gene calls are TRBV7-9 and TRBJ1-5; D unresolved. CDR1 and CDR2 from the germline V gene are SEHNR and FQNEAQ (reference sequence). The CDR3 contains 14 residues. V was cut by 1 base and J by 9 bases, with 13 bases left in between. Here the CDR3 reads CASSLGQPGTPQHF. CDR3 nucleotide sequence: TGTGCCAGCAGCTTAGGGCAGCCTGGTACGCCCCAGCATTTT. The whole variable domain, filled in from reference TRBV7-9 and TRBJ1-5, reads DTGVSQNPRHKITKRGQNVTFRCDPISEHNRLYWYRQTLGQGPEFLTYFQNEAQLEKSRLLSDRFSAERPKGSFSTLEIQRTEQGDSAMYLCASSLGQPGTPQHFGDGTRLSIL.

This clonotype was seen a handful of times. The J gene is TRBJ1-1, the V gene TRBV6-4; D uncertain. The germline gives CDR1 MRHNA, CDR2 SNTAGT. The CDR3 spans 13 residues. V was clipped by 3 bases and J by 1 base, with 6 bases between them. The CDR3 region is CASSDLANTEAFF. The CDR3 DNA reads TGTGCCAGCAGTGATTTAGCGAACACTGAAGCTTTCTTT.

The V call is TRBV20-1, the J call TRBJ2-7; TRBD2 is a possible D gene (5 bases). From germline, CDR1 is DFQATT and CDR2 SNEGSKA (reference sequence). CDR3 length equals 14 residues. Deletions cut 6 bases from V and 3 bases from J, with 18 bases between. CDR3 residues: CSAQTGHGIYEQYF. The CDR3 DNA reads TGCAGTGCCCAAACGGGCCACGGGATCTACGAGCAGTACTTC.

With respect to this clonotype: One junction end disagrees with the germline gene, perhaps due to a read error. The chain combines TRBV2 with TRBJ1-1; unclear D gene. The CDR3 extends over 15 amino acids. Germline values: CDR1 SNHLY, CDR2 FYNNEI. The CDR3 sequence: CAGSLLGSQNTEAFF. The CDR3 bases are TGTGCCGGCAGCCTACTTGGCTCCCAGAACACTGAAGCTTTCTTT.

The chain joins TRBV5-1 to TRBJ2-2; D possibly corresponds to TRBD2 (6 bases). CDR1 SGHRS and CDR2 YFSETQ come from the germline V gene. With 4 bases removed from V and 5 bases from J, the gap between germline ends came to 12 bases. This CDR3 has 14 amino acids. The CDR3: CASSHGGATGELFF. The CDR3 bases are TGCGCCAGCAGCCACGGGGGAGCAACCGGGGAGCTGTTTTTT. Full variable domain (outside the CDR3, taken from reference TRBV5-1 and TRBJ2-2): KAGVTQTPRYLIKTRGQQVTLSCSPISGHRSVSWYQQTPGQGLQFLFEYFSETQRNKGNFPGRFSGRQFSNSRSEMNVSTLELGDSALYLCASSHGGATGELFFGEGSRLTVL.

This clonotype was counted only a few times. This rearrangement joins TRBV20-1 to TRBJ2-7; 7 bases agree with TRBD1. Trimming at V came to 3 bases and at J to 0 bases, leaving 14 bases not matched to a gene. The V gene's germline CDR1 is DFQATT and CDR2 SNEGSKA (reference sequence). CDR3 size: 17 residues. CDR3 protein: CSARTRSDRDSSYEQYF. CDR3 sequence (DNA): TGCAGTGCTAGGACCCGGTCGGACCGGGACAGCTCCTACGAGCAGTACTTC.

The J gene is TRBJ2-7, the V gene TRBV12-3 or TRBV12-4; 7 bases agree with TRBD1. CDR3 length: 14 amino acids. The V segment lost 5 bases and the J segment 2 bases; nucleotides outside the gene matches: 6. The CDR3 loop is CASSHPGQTYEQYF. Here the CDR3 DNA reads TGTGCCAGCAGTCATCCGGGACAGACCTACGAGCAGTACTTC.

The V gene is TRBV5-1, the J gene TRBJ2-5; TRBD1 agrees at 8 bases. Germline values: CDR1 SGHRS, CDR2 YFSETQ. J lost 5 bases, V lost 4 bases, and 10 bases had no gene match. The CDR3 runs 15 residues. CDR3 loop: CASSRATGDPETQYF. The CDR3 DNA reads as TGCGCCAGCAGCAGGGCGACAGGGGACCCCGAGACCCAGTACTTC.